These 26 T cell receptor beta chains share one sample of origin, sequenced in a study of cytomegalovirus exposure and HLA in healthy donors (dated 2017 in TCRdb). Receptor amplification or capture employed the immunoSEQ multiplex PCR assay. This immuneACCESS table, as held by TCRdb, lists in-frame sequences with V and J called but not all clones. Of the missing ones, under half trace to an unresolved V gene in checked studies; the others have no known cause. This sample comprises a few hundred thousand clones, approximately 88% of them detected only once. Clones ranked in the top ten supply 11% to 15% of the sample. Sample: PBMCs. Receptors were obtained from a woman between 25 and 40 years old in good health and CMV-seropositive.

This clone was found once. The rearrangement links TRBV29-1 to TRBJ2-7; TRBD1 is a possible D gene (6 bases). Germline lookup yields CDR1 SQVTM and CDR2 ANQGSEA. This CDR3 region has 12 residues. Trimming removed 6 bases from V and 0 bases from J, with 9 bases in between. CDR3 in amino acids: CSVGQFSYEQYF. DNA of the CDR3: TGCAGCGTCGGACAGTTCTCCTACGAGCAGTACTTC.

The CDR3 reads CAWSSAQGETQYF. CDR3 sequence (DNA): TGTGCCTGGAGTTCGGCGCAGGGTGAGACCCAGTACTTC. V is TRBV30 and J is TRBJ2-5, with a tentative D call TRBD1 (5 bases). Germline lookup yields CDR1 GTSNPN and CDR2 SVGIG (reference sequence). This CDR3 region has 13 residues. Trimming cost V 2 bases and J 5 bases, with 12 bases left between them. Drawing the rest from reference TRBV30 and TRBJ2-5, the complete variable domain is SQTIHQWPATLVQPVGSPLSLECTVEGTSNPNLYWYRQAAGRGLQLLFYSVGIGQISSEVPQNLSASRPQDRQFILSSKKLLLSDSGFYLCAWSSAQGETQYFGPGTRLLVL.

The chain links TRBV6-5 to TRBJ2-7, with D perhaps given as TRBD1 or TRBD2 (5 bases each). The V gene lost 2 bases and the J gene lost 3 bases, with 8 bases spanning the gap. Germline V lookup: CDR1 MNHEY, CDR2 SVGAGI. This CDR3 spans 13 amino acids. The CDR3 sequence: CASSYGGDYEQYF. For the CDR3, the DNA is TGTGCCAGCAGTTACGGGGGTGACTACGAGCAGTACTTC.

The chain is built from TRBV5-1 and TRBJ2-1, with 14 bases matching TRBD2. V lost 4 bases and J lost 7; bases outside the gene matches: 1. CDR3 length equals 14 residues. The germline CDR1 and CDR2 sequences are SGHRS and YFSETQ. DNA for the CDR3: TGCGCCAGCAGCGGGACTAGCGGGAGAAATGAGCAGTTCTTC. Translating it yields CASSGTSGRNEQFF.

This chain uses TRBV25-1 with TRBJ2-1; possibly TRBD1 for D (5 bases). This CDR3 has 14 residues. The V end was cut by 3 bases, the J end by 5 bases, with 11 bases between. Germline-derived CDR1 and CDR2 are MGHDK and SYGVNS. CDR3 sequence (DNA): TGTGCCAGCAGTGATGGGCAGGGAAACAATGAGCAGTTCTTC. It translates to CASSDGQGNNEQFF.

This rearrangement joins TRBV5-6 to TRBJ1-1; no reliable D call. The CDR3 loop spans 15 amino acids. Trimming cost V 0 bases and J 3 bases, with 12 bases left between them. CDR1 and CDR2 (germline): SGHDT, YYEEEE. In DNA, the CDR3 is TGTGCCAGCAGCTTGGCTGGGCTAGGAGACACTGAAGCTTTCTTT. Its translation is CASSLAGLGDTEAFF.

This chain joins TRBV6-5 and TRBJ1-5; 9 nucleotides align to TRBD1. Germline CDR1 MNHEY, CDR2 SVGAGI. The CDR3 covers 14 residues. V shed 6 bases and J 5 bases; nucleotides not matched to a gene: 5. The CDR3 sequence is CASRPTGGYQPQHF. CDR3 nucleotide sequence: TGTGCCAGCAGGCCGACAGGGGGTTATCAGCCCCAGCATTTT.

The rearrangement uses TRBV28 and TRBJ2-1; 12 bases are a match to TRBD2. Germline lookup yields CDR1 MDHEN and CDR2 SYDVKM. The CDR3 consists of 15 residues. Germline trimming cut 6 bases from V and 5 bases from J; bases unmatched to any gene: 5. The CDR3 region has the DNA TGTGCCAGCAGCCTGAGGACTAGCGGGGACAATGAGCAGTTCTTC. It translates to CASSLRTSGDNEQFF.

V is TRBV5-1 and J is TRBJ1-1, with D maybe TRBD1 (6 bases). The CDR3 consists of 13 residues. The V and J ends lost 3 bases and 3 bases respectively, with 9 bases between them. Germline V gene sequence: CDR1 SGHRS, CDR2 YFSETQ. The CDR3 coding sequence is TGCGCCAGCAGCTACAACAGGGACACTGAAGCTTTCTTT. Its translation: CASSYNRDTEAFF. Full variable domain (missing parts from reference TRBV5-1 and TRBJ1-1): KAGVTQTPRYLIKTRGQQVTLSCSPISGHRSVSWYQQTPGQGLQFLFEYFSETQRNKGNFPGRFSGRQFSNSRSEMNVSTLELGDSALYLCASSYNRDTEAFFGQGTRLTVV.

This chain connects TRBV5-1 to TRBJ2-2; 8 positions match TRBD2. The germline V gene encodes CDR1 SGHRS and CDR2 YFSETQ. V trimming: 4 bases; J trimming: 6 bases; junction bases outside the gene matches: 8. This CDR3 spans 15 amino acids. CDR3 residues: CASSALADTAGELFF. CDR3 bases: TGCGCCAGCAGCGCACTAGCGGACACCGCCGGGGAGCTGTTTTTT. The full variable domain, rest sourced from reference TRBV5-1 and TRBJ2-2, is KAGVTQTPRYLIKTRGQQVTLSCSPISGHRSVSWYQQTPGQGLQFLFEYFSETQRNKGNFPGRFSGRQFSNSRSEMNVSTLELGDSALYLCASSALADTAGELFFGEGSRLTVL.

The chain combines TRBV5-1 with TRBJ2-1; 10 nucleotides align to TRBD2. V lost 3 bases, J lost 8 bases, and 11 bases stayed unmatched. The CDR3 length is 16 residues. Germline V gives CDR1 SGHRS, CDR2 YFSETQ. Here the CDR3 reads CASSWNLAGVKDEQFF. For the CDR3, the DNA is TGCGCCAGCAGCTGGAACCTAGCGGGAGTGAAGGATGAGCAGTTCTTC.

CDR3 in amino acids: CASSRAEVYNEQFF. CDR3 sequence (DNA): TGTGCCAGCAGCCGAGCGGAAGTTTACAATGAGCAGTTCTTC. This sequence joins TRBV11-2 and TRBJ2-1, with D possibly TRBD2 on 5 matching bases. This CDR3 has 14 amino acids. Germline lookup yields CDR1 SGHAT and CDR2 FQNNGV. V lost 5 bases to trimming and J lost 4 bases, with 12 bases between them.

This clone has just a few counts. This sequence joins TRBV4-1 and TRBJ2-7; 10 bases agree with TRBD2. This CDR3 region has 13 residues. Trimming at V came to 7 bases and at J to 4 bases, leaving 4 bases not matched to a gene. The germline V gene has CDR1 MGHRA and CDR2 YSYEKL. In DNA, the CDR3 is TGCGCCAGCAAGCGGGAGGGCCATTACGAGCAGTACTTC. It yields the protein CASKREGHYEQYF.

This rearrangement joins TRBV4-1 to TRBJ2-7; a weak D match, TRBD1 (6 bases). Trimming removed 3 bases at V and 5 bases at J, with 17 bases between. The CDR3 totals 15 residues. CDR1 is MGHRA and CDR2 is YSYEKL in the germline V gene. The CDR3 DNA reads TGCGCCAGCAGCCAGACCGGGGACAAGGGGCACGAGCAGTACTTC. It specifies CASSQTGDKGHEQYF.

This clone appeared once. CDR3 nucleotide sequence: TGTGCCAGCAGTGAAGTCCGACCCTCCTACGAGCAGTACTTC. Protein product: CASSEVRPSYEQYF. The rearrangement links TRBV6-1 to TRBJ2-7; no clear D gene. Per the germline V gene, CDR1 is MNHNS and CDR2 is SASEGT. This CDR3 comprises 14 residues. V lost 1 base, J lost 0 bases, and 7 bases lay in between.

The genes are TRBV20-1 and TRBJ2-1, with no clear D. Per the germline V gene, CDR1 is DFQATT and CDR2 is SNEGSKA (reference sequence). CDR3 size: 9 residues. The V end was cut by 7 bases, the J end by 8 bases, with 6 bases between. DNA of the CDR3: TGCAGTGTCGGAGATGAGCAGTTCTTC. Translating it yields CSVGDEQFF.

The genes are TRBV2 and TRBJ1-1; D might be TRBD1 (5 bases). The CDR3 covers 13 residues. Per the germline V gene, CDR1 is SNHLY and CDR2 is FYNNEI. V lost 6 bases and J 0 bases, leaving 8 bases between the germline ends. The CDR3 DNA follows: TGTGCCAGCAGCCAGGACATGAACACTGAAGCTTTCTTT. Encoded protein: CASSQDMNTEAFF.

The chain is built from TRBV5-1 and TRBJ2-7, with 8 bases matching TRBD2. Unmatched junction bases numbered 13, after V lost 5 bases and J lost 3 bases. Per the germline V gene, CDR1 is SGHRS and CDR2 is YFSETQ. The CDR3 is 16 residues long. CDR3 loop: CASRLDSGTYLYEQYF. CDR3 sequence (DNA): TGCGCCAGCAGGCTGGATAGCGGGACGTACCTCTACGAGCAGTACTTC.

The CDR3 DNA sequence: TGTGCCAGCGTAGGGTGGGATCGTGAGGGCTACACCTTC. Protein: CASVGWDREGYTF. This chain joins TRBV7-9 and TRBJ1-2; unclear D gene. Germline V gene sequence: CDR1 SEHNR, CDR2 FQNEAQ (reference sequence). V shed 8 bases and J shed 8 bases, with 18 bases lying between them. The CDR3 runs 13 residues.

The genes are TRBV5-1 and TRBJ1-2; weak D call: TRBD1 (5 bases). V lost 4 bases, J lost 6 bases, and 10 bases lay in between. The CDR3 covers 12 residues. Per germline, CDR1 SGHRS and CDR2 YFSETQ. CDR3 in amino acids: CASSGGGDGYTF. The CDR3 bases are TGCGCCAGCAGCGGGGGAGGGGATGGCTACACCTTC.

This rearrangement joins TRBV27 to TRBJ1-5; perhaps TRBD1 as D (6 bases). Germline loops: CDR1 MNHEY, CDR2 SMNVEV (reference sequence). The CDR3 is made up of 15 amino acids. Trimming removed 8 bases at V and 1 base at J, with 15 bases between. For the CDR3, the DNA is TGTGCCAGCGGGGAAACTGGACAGAGCAATCAGCCCCAGCATTTT. The encoded protein is CASGETGQSNQPQHF.

This chain links TRBV25-1 with TRBJ2-1, with 7 positions matching TRBD2. The germline CDR1 and CDR2 sequences are MGHDK and SYGVNS. This CDR3 comprises 18 residues. J was trimmed by 0 bases and V by 0 bases; bases with no gene match: 8. CDR3 sequence: CASSEYKSLADSYNEQFF. In DNA, the CDR3 is TGTGCCAGCAGTGAATATAAGTCCCTAGCGGACTCCTACAATGAGCAGTTCTTC.

This clone came up a few times. The V and J genes are TRBV29-1 and TRBJ1-2; 8 positions agree with TRBD1. CDR1 and CDR2 from the germline V gene are SQVTM and ANQGSEA. CDR3 size: 12 residues. With V trimmed by 6 bases and J by 2 bases, 2 bases remained unmatched. CDR3 amino acids: CSVRQGNYGYTF. For the CDR3, the DNA is TGCAGCGTCCGACAGGGGAACTATGGCTACACCTTC.

The V gene is TRBV30, the J gene TRBJ1-1; D is unclear. V was shortened by 3 bases and J by 4 bases, with 12 bases between the two germline ends. CDR3 length: 13 amino acids. The germline V gene encodes CDR1 GTSNPN and CDR2 SVGIG (reference sequence). The CDR3 protein is CAWRRVEVTEAFF. DNA of the CDR3: TGTGCCTGGAGGAGGGTCGAGGTCACTGAAGCTTTCTTT.

This chain links TRBV7-3 with TRBJ1-2; tentatively, D is TRBD1 (6 bases). V lost 2 bases and J 7 bases, leaving 14 bases between the germline ends. CDR1 and CDR2 (germline): SGHTA, FQGTGA. The CDR3 sequence is 14 residues long. CDR3 sequence reads: CASSLRQGTGGYTF. In DNA form, the CDR3 reads TGTGCCAGCAGCTTACGGCAGGGGACTGGTGGCTACACCTTC.

The CDR3 reads CASSQWPSRAQLNTEAFF. The CDR3 region has the DNA TGCGCCAGCAGCCAATGGCCCAGCAGGGCTCAGTTGAACACTGAAGCTTTCTTT. The chain couples TRBV4-1 to TRBJ1-1; D perhaps matches TRBD1 (5 bases). This CDR3 is 18 amino acids long. Germline V lookup: CDR1 MGHRA, CDR2 YSYEKL. V shed 2 bases and J shed 0 bases, with 19 bases lying between them.